This TCR beta chain was recorded in a study of early T cells in non-severe SARS-CoV-2 infection. At the level of the study: Unsorted whole blood bulk RNA was sequenced, with unpaired chains.

Individual cDNA molecules were tagged with unique molecular identifiers, the study reported. TCRdb recomputed calls from the 5' RACE reads with MiXCR, one row per CDR3 protein. The sample has about 59,000 distinct CDR3 sequences, approximately 13% seen once. The CDR3 has 13 amino acids. CDR1 is SGDLS and CDR2 is YYNGEE in the germline V gene. Trimming pared 1 base from V and 0 bases from J, leaving 2 bases between. The rearrangement joins TRBV9 to TRBJ1-5, with D unclear. This receptor was taken from an adult who was a healthcare worker with PCR-confirmed SARS-CoV-2 infection or an uninfected control (not recorded which). The material sequenced was whole blood, taken at baseline. As DNA, the CDR3 is TGTGCCAGCAGCGTAAGTAGCAATCAGCCCCAGCATTTT. Protein: CASSVSSNQPQHF.